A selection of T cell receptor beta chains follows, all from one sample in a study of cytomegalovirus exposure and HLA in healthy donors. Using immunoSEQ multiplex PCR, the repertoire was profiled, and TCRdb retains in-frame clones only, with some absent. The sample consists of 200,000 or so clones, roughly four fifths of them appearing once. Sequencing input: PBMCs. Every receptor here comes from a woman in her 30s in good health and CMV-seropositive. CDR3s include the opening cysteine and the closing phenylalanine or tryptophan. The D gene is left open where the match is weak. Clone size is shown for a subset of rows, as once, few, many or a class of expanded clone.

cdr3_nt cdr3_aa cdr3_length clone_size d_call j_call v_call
TGCGCCAGCAGAAGGACCGGAGACGCGGGGGCACCGAACTACACAGATACGCAGTATTTT CASRRTGDAGAPNYTDTQYF 20 . . TRBJ2-3 TRBV10-1
TGCGCCAGCAGCTTAGGGACAGGGTGGACAGATACGCAGTATTTT CASSLGTGWTDTQYF 15 . TRBD1 TRBJ2-3 TRBV5-1
TGTGCCAGCGGATCCGGGACAGGGTATTTTAGACTGTTTTTT CASGSGTGYFRLFF 14 . TRBD1 TRBJ1-4 TRBV28
TGTGCCAGCAGTGATAGTGGGGGCTGGGGCTACACCTTC CASSDSGGWGYTF 13 . . TRBJ1-2 TRBV6-4
TGTGCCAGTAGTATAGGGCCCGCGACAGCCTACGAGCAGTACTTC CASSIGPATAYEQYF 15 . . TRBJ2-7 TRBV19
TGTGCCTGGAGTCTCCGCTCTGGAAACACCATATATTTT CAWSLRSGNTIYF 13 . . TRBJ1-3 TRBV30
TGTGCCAGCAGCTTGCTGACAGGAGGTAACACCGGGGAGCTGTTTTTT CASSLLTGGNTGELFF 16 . . TRBJ2-2 TRBV28
TGTGCCAGGGGGACAGGACGGGATAATTCACCCCTCCACTTT CARGTGRDNSPLHF 14 . TRBD1 TRBJ1-6 TRBV7-3
TGTGCCAGCACAATCCCGGGACAGGGCTCCTACGAGCAGTACTTC CASTIPGQGSYEQYF 15 few TRBD1 TRBJ2-7 TRBV2
TGTGCCAGTAGTAACGGGTTTGGGGAGCAGTACTTC CASSNGFGEQYF 12 . . TRBJ2-7 TRBV19
TGCGCCAGCAGACGGGACAGCCCCTACAATGAGCAGTTCTTC CASRRDSPYNEQFF 14 . TRBD1 TRBJ2-1 TRBV5-1
TGTGCCAGCAGCCCGCGGACAGGCGTTGAAAAACTGTTTTTT CASSPRTGVEKLFF 14 . TRBD1 TRBJ1-4 TRBV9
TGTGCCAGCAGTTTATGGCAGGGGGCTTACGAGCAGTACTTC CASSLWQGAYEQYF 14 . TRBD1 TRBJ2-7 TRBV28
TGCAGCGCCCTACGGGACAGGAACACTGAAGCTTTCTTT CSALRDRNTEAFF 13 many TRBD1 TRBJ1-1 TRBV29-1
TGTGCCAGTAGTTTCCCCCCAGGGGGCTATGGCTACACCTTC CASSFPPGGYGYTF 14 . TRBD1 TRBJ1-2 TRBV19
TGTGCCAGCAGTTTATTTCTCAGCTCCTATAATTCACCCCTCCACTTT CASSLFLSSYNSPLHF 16 . . TRBJ1-6 TRBV27